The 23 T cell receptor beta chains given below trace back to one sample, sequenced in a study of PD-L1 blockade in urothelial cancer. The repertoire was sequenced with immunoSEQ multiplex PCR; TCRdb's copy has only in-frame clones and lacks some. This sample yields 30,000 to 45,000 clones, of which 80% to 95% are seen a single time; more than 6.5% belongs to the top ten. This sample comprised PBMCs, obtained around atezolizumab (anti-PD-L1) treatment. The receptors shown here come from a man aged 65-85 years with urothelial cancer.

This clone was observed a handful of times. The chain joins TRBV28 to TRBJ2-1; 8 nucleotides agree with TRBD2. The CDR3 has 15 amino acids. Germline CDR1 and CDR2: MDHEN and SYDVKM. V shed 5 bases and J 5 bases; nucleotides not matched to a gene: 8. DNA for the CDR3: TGTGCCAGCAGTCTGGCTAGCGGGCCCCACAATGAGCAGTTCTTC. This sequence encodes CASSLASGPHNEQFF.

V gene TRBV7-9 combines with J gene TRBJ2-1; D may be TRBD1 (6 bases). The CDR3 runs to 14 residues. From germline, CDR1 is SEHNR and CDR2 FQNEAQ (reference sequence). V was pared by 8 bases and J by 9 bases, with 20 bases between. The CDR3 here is CASPDGTILSEQFF. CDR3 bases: TGTGCCAGCCCGGACGGGACAATTTTGAGTGAGCAGTTCTTC.

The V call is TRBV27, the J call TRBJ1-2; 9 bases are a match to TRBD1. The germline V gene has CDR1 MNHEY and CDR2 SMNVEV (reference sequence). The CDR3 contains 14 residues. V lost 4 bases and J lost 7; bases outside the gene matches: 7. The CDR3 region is CASSSPGQGIGYTF. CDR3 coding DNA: TGTGCCAGCAGTTCGCCGGGACAGGGAATTGGCTACACCTTC.

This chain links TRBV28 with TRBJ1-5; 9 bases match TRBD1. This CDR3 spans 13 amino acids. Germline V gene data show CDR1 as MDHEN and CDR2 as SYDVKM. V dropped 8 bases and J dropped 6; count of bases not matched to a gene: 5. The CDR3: CASEGQGSQPQHF. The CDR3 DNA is TGTGCCAGCGAAGGACAGGGGAGTCAGCCCCAGCATTTT.

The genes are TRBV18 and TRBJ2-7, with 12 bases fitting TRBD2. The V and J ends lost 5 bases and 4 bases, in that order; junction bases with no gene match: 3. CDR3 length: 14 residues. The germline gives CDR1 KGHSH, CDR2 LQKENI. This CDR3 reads CASSSTSGGYEQYF. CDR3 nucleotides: TGTGCCAGCTCATCTACTAGCGGGGGGTACGAGCAGTACTTC.

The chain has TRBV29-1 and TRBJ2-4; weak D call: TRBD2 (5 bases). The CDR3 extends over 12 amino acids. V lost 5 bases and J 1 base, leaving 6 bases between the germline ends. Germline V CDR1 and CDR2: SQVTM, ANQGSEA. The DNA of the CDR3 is TGCAGCGTTTCGGGGGCCAAAAACATTCAGTACTTC. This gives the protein CSVSGAKNIQYF.

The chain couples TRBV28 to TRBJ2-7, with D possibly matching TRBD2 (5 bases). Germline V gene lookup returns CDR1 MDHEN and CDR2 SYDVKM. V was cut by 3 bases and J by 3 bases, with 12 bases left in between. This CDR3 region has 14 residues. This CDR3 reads CASSFVGSLYEQYF. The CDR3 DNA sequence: TGTGCCAGCAGTTTTGTAGGGAGTCTCTACGAGCAGTACTTC.

CDR3 sequence reads: CASSSAGLAKNIQYF. DNA of the CDR3: TGTGCCAGCAGTTCCGCAGGACTAGCCAAAAACATTCAGTACTTC. V usage is TRBV27 and J usage is TRBJ2-4; D might be TRBD2 (5 bases). Germline CDR1 and CDR2: MNHEY and SMNVEV (reference sequence). V was shortened by 4 bases and J by 0 bases, with 10 bases between the two germline ends. The CDR3 has 15 amino acids.

The CDR3 here is CASTKGAGPGKLFF. CDR3 bases: TGTGCCAGCACCAAAGGGGCAGGCCCGGGAAAACTGTTTTTT. The chain employs TRBV28 and TRBJ1-4; D is perhaps TRBD1 (5 bases). Germline loops: CDR1 MDHEN, CDR2 SYDVKM. The CDR3 runs 14 residues. V dropped 7 bases and J dropped 10 bases, with 19 bases sitting between them.

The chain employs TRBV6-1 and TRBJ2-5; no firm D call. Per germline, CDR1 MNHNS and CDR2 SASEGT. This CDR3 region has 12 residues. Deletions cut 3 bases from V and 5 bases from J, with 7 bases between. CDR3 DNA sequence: TGTGCCAGCAGTGAGACACGGGAGACCCAGTACTTC. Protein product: CASSETRETQYF.

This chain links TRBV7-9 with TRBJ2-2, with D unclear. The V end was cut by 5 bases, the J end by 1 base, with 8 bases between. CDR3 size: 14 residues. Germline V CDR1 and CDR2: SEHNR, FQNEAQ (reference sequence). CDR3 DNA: TGTGCCAGCAGCGTCGAGAGGAACACCGGGGAGCTGTTTTTT. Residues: CASSVERNTGELFF.

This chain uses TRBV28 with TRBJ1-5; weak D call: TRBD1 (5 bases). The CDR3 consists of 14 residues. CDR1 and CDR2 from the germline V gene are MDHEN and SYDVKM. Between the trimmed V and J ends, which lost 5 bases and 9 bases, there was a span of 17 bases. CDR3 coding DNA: TGTGCCAGCAGTACGACGGACCTCAGGGTGCCCCAGCATTTT. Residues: CASSTTDLRVPQHF.

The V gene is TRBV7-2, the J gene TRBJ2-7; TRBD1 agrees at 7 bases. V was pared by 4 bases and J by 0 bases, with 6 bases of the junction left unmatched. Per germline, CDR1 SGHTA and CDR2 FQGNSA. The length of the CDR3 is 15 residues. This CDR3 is CASSSDRALSYEQYF. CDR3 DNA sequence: TGTGCCAGCAGCTCAGACAGGGCCCTCTCCTACGAGCAGTACTTC.

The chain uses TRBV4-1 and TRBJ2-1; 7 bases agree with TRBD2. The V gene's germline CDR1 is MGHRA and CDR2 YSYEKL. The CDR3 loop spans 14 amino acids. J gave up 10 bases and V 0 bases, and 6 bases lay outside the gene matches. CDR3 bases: TGCGCCAGCAGCCAAGATCTTTTGGGAGGGGAGCAGTTCTTC. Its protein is CASSQDLLGGEQFF.

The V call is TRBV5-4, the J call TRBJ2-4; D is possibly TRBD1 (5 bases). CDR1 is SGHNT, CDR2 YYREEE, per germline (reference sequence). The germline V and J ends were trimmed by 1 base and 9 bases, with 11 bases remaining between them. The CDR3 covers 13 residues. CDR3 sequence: CASSLQGSGIQYF. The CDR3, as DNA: TGTGCCAGCAGCTTGCAGGGTTCAGGCATTCAGTACTTC.

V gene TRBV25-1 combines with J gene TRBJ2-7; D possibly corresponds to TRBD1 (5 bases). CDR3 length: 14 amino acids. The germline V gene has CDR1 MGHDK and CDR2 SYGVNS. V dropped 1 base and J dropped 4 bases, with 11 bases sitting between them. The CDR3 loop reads CASSESTGGYEQYF. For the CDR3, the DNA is TGTGCCAGCAGTGAATCCACAGGTGGATACGAGCAGTACTTC.

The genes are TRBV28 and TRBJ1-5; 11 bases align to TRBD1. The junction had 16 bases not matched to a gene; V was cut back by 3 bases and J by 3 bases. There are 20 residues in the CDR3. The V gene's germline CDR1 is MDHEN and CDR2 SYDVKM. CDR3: CASSFRTGTGGPLINQPQHF. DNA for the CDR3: TGTGCCAGCAGTTTCCGTACCGGGACAGGGGGTCCTCTTATCAATCAGCCCCAGCATTTT.

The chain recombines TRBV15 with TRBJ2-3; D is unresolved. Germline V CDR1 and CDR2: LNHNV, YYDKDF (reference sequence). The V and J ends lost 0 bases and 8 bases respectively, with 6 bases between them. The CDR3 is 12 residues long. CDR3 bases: TGTGCCACCAGCAGAGATGTCTCTACGCAGTATTTT. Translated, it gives CATSRDVSTQYF.

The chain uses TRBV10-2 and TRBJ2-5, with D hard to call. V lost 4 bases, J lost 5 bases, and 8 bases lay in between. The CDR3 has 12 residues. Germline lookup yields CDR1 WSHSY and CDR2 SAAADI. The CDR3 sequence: CASSVTEETQYF. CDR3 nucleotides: TGCGCCAGCAGTGTGACGGAGGAGACCCAGTACTTC.

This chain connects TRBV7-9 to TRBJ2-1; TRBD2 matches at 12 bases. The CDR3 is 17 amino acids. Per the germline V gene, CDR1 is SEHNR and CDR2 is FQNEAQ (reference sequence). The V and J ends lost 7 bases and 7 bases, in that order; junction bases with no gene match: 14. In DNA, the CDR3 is TGTGCCAGCACCGAATTGGTCTCTAGCGGGAGGGAAAATGAGCAGTTCTTC. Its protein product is CASTELVSSGRENEQFF.

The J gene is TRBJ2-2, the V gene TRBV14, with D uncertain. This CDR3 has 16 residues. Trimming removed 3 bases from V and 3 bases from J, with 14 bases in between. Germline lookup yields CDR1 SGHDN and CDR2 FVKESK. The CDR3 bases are TGTGCCAGCAGCCAGTCTGCGGATGGAGACACCGGGGAGCTGTTTTTT. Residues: CASSQSADGDTGELFF.

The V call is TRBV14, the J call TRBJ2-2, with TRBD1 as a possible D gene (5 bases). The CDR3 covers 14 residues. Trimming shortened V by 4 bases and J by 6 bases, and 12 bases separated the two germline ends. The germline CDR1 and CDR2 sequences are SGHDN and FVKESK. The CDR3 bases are TGTGCCAGCAGCCTTTCAGGGCGGTCCGGGGAGCTGTTTTTT. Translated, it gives CASSLSGRSGELFF.

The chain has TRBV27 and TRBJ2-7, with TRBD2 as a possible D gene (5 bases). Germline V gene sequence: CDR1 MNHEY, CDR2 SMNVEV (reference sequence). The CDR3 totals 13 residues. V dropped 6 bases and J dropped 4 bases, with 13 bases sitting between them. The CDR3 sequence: CASSLSGGYEQYF. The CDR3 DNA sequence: TGTGCCAGCAGCCTGAGTGGCGGGTACGAGCAGTACTTC.